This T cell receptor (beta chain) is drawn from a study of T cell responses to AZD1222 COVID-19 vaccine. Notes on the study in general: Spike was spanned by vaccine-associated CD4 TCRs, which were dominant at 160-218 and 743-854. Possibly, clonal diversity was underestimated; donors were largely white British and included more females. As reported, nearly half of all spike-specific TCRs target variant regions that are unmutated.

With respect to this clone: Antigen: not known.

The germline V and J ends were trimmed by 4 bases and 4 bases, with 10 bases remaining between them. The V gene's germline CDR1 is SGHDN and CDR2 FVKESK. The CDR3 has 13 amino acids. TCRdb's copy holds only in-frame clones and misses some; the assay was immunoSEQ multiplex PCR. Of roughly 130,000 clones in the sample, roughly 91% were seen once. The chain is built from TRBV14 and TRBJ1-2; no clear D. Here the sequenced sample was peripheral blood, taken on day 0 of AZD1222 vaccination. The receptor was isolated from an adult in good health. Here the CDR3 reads CASSLTERYGYTF. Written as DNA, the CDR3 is TGTGCCAGCAGCCTGACGGAGCGCTATGGCTACACCTTC.